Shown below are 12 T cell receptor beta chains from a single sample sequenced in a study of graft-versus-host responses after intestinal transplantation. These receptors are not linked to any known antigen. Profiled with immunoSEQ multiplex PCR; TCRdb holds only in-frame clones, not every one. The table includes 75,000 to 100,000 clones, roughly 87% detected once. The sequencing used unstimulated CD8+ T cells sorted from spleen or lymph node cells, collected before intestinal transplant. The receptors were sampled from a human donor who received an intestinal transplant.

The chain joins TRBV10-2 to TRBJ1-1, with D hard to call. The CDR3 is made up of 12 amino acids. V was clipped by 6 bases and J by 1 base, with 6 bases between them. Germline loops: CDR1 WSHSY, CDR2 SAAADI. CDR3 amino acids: CASRAWNTEAFF. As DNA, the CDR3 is TGCGCCAGCAGGGCCTGGAACACTGAAGCTTTCTTT.

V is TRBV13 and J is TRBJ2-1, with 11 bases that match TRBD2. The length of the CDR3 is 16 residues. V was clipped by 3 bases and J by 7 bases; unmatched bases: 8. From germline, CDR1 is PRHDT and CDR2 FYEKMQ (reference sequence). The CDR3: CASSFNGLAGLNEQFF. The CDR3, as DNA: TGTGCCAGCAGCTTTAACGGACTAGCGGGCTTAAATGAGCAGTTCTTC.

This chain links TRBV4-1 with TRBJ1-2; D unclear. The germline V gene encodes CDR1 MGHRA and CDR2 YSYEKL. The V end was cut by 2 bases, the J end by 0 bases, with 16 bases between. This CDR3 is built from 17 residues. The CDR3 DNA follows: TGCGCCAGCAGCCAACCAGAAGGGAGGGCCTCTAACTATGGCTACACCTTC. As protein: CASSQPEGRASNYGYTF.

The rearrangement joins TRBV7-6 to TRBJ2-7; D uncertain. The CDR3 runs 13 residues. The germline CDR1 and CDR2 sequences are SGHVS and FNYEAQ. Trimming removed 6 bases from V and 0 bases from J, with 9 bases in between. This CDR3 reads CASSVGPSYEQYF. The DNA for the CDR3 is TGTGCCAGCAGTGTTGGTCCCTCCTACGAGCAGTACTTC.

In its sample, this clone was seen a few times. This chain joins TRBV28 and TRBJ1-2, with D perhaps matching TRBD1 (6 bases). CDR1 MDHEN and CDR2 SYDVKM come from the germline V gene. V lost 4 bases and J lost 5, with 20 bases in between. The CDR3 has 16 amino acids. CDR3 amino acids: CASSSPWTDLLYGYTF. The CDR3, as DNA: TGTGCCAGCAGTTCCCCGTGGACAGACCTGCTGTATGGCTACACCTTC.

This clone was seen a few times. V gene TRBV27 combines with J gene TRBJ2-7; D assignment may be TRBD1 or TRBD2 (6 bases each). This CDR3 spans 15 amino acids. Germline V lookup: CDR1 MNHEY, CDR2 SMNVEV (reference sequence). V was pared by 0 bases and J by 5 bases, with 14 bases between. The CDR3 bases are TGTGCCAGCAGTTTATCGTCCGGGGGCTGGGACGAGCAGTACTTC. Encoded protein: CASSLSSGGWDEQYF.

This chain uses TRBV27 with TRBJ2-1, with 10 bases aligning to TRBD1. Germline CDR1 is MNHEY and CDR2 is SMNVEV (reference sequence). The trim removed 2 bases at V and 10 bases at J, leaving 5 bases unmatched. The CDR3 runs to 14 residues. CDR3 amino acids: CASSLGTGVEEQFF. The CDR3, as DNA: TGTGCCAGCAGTTTAGGGACAGGGGTGGAAGAGCAGTTCTTC.

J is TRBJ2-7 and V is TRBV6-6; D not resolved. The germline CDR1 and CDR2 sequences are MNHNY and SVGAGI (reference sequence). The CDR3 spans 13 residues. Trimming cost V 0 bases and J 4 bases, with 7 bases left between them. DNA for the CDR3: TGTGCCAGCAGTTACTCCCGCAGGTACGAGCAGTACTTC. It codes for CASSYSRRYEQYF.

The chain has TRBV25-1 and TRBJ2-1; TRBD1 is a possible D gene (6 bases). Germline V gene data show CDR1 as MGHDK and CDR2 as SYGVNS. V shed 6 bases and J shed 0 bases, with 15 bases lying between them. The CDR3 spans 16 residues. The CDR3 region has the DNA TGTGCCAGCAGCGCAGGGGTGATTGGCTCCTACAATGAGCAGTTCTTC. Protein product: CASSAGVIGSYNEQFF. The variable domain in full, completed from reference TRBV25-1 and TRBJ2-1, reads EADIYQTPRYLVIGTGKKITLECSQTMGHDKMYWYQQDPGMELHLIHYSYGVNSTEKGDLSSESTVSRIRTEHFPLTLESARPSHTSQYLCASSAGVIGSYNEQFFGPGTRLTVL.

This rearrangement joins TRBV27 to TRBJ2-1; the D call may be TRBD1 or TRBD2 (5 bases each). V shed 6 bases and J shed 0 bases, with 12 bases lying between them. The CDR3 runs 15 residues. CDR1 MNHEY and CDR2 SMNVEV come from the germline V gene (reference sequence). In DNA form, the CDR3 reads TGTGCCAGCAGACCGGGACCCTCCTCCTACAATGAGCAGTTCTTC. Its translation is CASRPGPSSYNEQFF.

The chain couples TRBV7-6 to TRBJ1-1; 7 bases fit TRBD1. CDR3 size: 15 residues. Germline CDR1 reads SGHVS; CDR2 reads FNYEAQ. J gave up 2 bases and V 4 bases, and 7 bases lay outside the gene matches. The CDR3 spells CASSSMQGVNTEAFF. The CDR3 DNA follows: TGTGCCAGCAGCTCAATGCAGGGGGTAAACACTGAAGCTTTCTTT.

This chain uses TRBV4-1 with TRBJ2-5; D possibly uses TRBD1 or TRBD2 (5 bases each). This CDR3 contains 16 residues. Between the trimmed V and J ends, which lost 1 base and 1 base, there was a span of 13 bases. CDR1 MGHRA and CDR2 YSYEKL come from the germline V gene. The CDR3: CASSQGVPGTQETQYF. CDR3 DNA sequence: TGCGCCAGCAGCCAAGGAGTTCCAGGGACCCAAGAGACCCAGTACTTC.